Listed below are T cell receptor beta chains from one sample, sequenced in a study of T cell responses to AZD1222 COVID-19 vaccine. Only in-frame clones appear in the TCRdb table, and some are missing; sequencing was by immunoSEQ multiplex PCR. This table holds 85,000 to 110,000 clones, 75% to 90% found once. Sequences were derived from peripheral blood, sampled on day 0 of AZD1222 vaccination. The receptors originated from an adult in good health. The CDR3 runs from the conserved cysteine through the conserved F or W. Each record gives: clone size, J gene, D gene, V gene, CDR3 protein, CDR3 DNA. D genes are given only for firm matches. Where a row states a size, it is once, few, many or the class of an expanded clone; other rows omit it.

clone_size: -
j_call: TRBJ1-1
d_call: -
v_call: TRBV11-2
cdr3_aa: CASSSTANTEAFF
cdr3_nt: TGTGCCAGCAGCTCCACAGCGAACACTGAAGCTTTCTTT

clone_size: -
j_call: TRBJ2-7
d_call: -
v_call: TRBV9
cdr3_aa: CASSVEGDSTTYEQYF
cdr3_nt: TGTGCCAGCAGCGTAGAGGGGGACTCAACGACCTACGAGCAGTACTTC

clone_size: -
j_call: TRBJ1-2
d_call: -
v_call: TRBV6-5
cdr3_aa: CASSYSAGRYGYTF
cdr3_nt: TGTGCCAGCAGTTACTCGGCAGGAAGATATGGCTACACCTTC

clone_size: -
j_call: TRBJ2-2
d_call: TRBD1
v_call: TRBV18
cdr3_aa: CASSRQGVGTGELFF
cdr3_nt: TGTGCCAGCTCACGACAGGGTGTGGGCACCGGGGAGCTGTTTTTT

clone_size: -
j_call: TRBJ1-2
d_call: -
v_call: TRBV2
cdr3_aa: CASNRVRYGYTF
cdr3_nt: TGTGCCAGCAACAGGGTTAGATATGGCTACACCTTC

clone_size: once
j_call: TRBJ1-6
d_call: -
v_call: TRBV27
cdr3_aa: CASSLSQASSYNSPLHF
cdr3_nt: TGTGCCAGCAGTTTAAGTCAGGCGAGCTCCTATAATTCACCCCTCCACTTT

clone_size: -
j_call: TRBJ2-3
d_call: -
v_call: TRBV6-4
cdr3_aa: CASSEGTSTDTQYF
cdr3_nt: TGTGCCAGCAGTGAAGGGACATCCACAGATACGCAGTATTTT

clone_size: -
j_call: TRBJ1-2
d_call: -
v_call: TRBV11-2
cdr3_aa: CASSLNDGSSGYTF
cdr3_nt: TGTGCCAGCAGCCTCAATGACGGGAGTAGTGGCTACACCTTC

clone_size: -
j_call: TRBJ2-3
d_call: TRBD1
v_call: TRBV30
cdr3_aa: CAWGQGVSDTQYF
cdr3_nt: TGTGCCTGGGGACAGGGGGTTTCAGATACGCAGTATTTT

clone_size: -
j_call: TRBJ2-5
d_call: -
v_call: TRBV6-4
cdr3_aa: CASSRGPQETQYF
cdr3_nt: TGTGCCAGCAGCCGGGGCCCGCAAGAGACCCAGTACTTC

clone_size: once
j_call: TRBJ2-7
d_call: TRBD1
v_call: TRBV2
cdr3_aa: CASSGNGQGTGEQYF
cdr3_nt: TGTGCCAGCAGTGGGAACGGACAGGGGACTGGTGAGCAGTACTTC

clone_size: -
j_call: TRBJ2-1
d_call: TRBD1
v_call: TRBV24-1
cdr3_aa: CATSDPGQGGEQFF
cdr3_nt: TGTGCCACCAGTGACCCCGGACAGGGCGGTGAGCAGTTCTTC

clone_size: -
j_call: TRBJ1-1
d_call: TRBD1
v_call: TRBV27
cdr3_aa: CASRFTGGTEAFF
cdr3_nt: TGTGCCAGCAGATTTACAGGGGGCACTGAAGCTTTCTTT

clone_size: -
j_call: TRBJ2-3
d_call: TRBD2
v_call: TRBV12-5
cdr3_aa: CASGPSGLVADTQYF
cdr3_nt: TGTGCTAGTGGTCCTAGCGGACTAGTCGCAGATACGCAGTATTTT

clone_size: once
j_call: TRBJ2-5
d_call: -
v_call: TRBV2
cdr3_aa: CASSEVLVGETQYF
cdr3_nt: TGTGCCAGCAGTGAAGTACTGGTGGGAGAGACCCAGTACTTC

clone_size: -
j_call: TRBJ2-6
d_call: -
v_call: TRBV4-2
cdr3_aa: CASSQDRSAAGANVLTF
cdr3_nt: TGTGCCAGCAGCCAAGATCGCTCAGCAGCTGGGGCCAACGTCCTGACTTTC

clone_size: -
j_call: TRBJ1-4
d_call: -
v_call: TRBV7-6
cdr3_aa: CASSPQGQTNEKLFF
cdr3_nt: TGTGCCAGCAGCCCCCAGGGGCAGACTAATGAAAAACTGTTTTTT

clone_size: -
j_call: TRBJ1-5
d_call: -
v_call: TRBV30
cdr3_aa: CAWNTGTPPQAQHF
cdr3_nt: TGTGCCTGGAACACGGGGACCCCCCCTCAGGCCCAGCATTTT

clone_size: -
j_call: TRBJ2-3
d_call: -
v_call: TRBV28
cdr3_aa: CASRSGLDTQYF
cdr3_nt: TGTGCCAGCAGGTCCGGATTAGATACGCAGTATTTT

clone_size: -
j_call: TRBJ2-1
d_call: -
v_call: TRBV18
cdr3_aa: CASSPGGRSYNEQFF
cdr3_nt: TGTGCCAGCTCACCAGGGGGCCGGTCCTACAATGAGCAGTTCTTC

clone_size: -
j_call: TRBJ2-7
d_call: -
v_call: TRBV2
cdr3_aa: CASSLQGYEQYF
cdr3_nt: TGTGCCAGCAGTTTACAGGGTTACGAGCAGTACTTC

clone_size: -
j_call: TRBJ2-4
d_call: TRBD2
v_call: TRBV19
cdr3_aa: CASTGLAGVNIQYF
cdr3_nt: TGTGCCAGTACCGGACTAGCGGGCGTAAACATTCAGTACTTC

clone_size: -
j_call: TRBJ2-1
d_call: -
v_call: TRBV2
cdr3_aa: CASSEGQINEQFF
cdr3_nt: TGTGCCAGCAGTGAGGGACAAATCAATGAGCAGTTCTTC

clone_size: -
j_call: TRBJ2-2
d_call: TRBD2
v_call: TRBV6-2/TRBV6-3
cdr3_aa: CASSSALAGNTGELFF
cdr3_nt: TGTGCCAGCAGTTCCGCTCTAGCGGGGAACACCGGGGAGCTGTTTTTT

clone_size: -
j_call: TRBJ2-1
d_call: -
v_call: TRBV11-2
cdr3_aa: CASSRTAGFSPGLNEQFF
cdr3_nt: TGTGCCAGCAGCCGGACAGCCGGATTCTCCCCGGGGCTCAATGAGCAGTTCTTC

clone_size: -
j_call: TRBJ1-5
d_call: -
v_call: TRBV3-1/TRBV3-2
cdr3_aa: CASSQSARANQPQHF
cdr3_nt: TGTGCCAGCAGCCAATCAGCACGGGCGAATCAGCCCCAGCATTTT

clone_size: -
j_call: TRBJ2-7
d_call: TRBD1
v_call: TRBV5-1
cdr3_aa: CASSAALQGAYEQYF
cdr3_nt: TGCGCCAGCAGCGCAGCACTACAGGGGGCCTACGAGCAGTACTTC

clone_size: -
j_call: TRBJ1-6
d_call: TRBD1
v_call: TRBV6-6
cdr3_aa: CASSKDQGANSPLHF
cdr3_nt: TGTGCCAGCAGTAAGGACCAGGGGGCCAATTCACCCCTCCACTTT

clone_size: -
j_call: TRBJ1-2
d_call: -
v_call: TRBV27
cdr3_aa: CASSLSGGIRGYGYTF
cdr3_nt: TGTGCCAGCAGTTTAAGTGGGGGAATAAGGGGCTATGGCTACACCTTC

clone_size: -
j_call: TRBJ1-4
d_call: -
v_call: TRBV9
cdr3_aa: CASSVAQGRGENEKLFF
cdr3_nt: TGTGCCAGCAGCGTAGCTCAGGGAAGAGGAGAGAATGAAAAACTGTTTTTT

clone_size: -
j_call: TRBJ1-2
d_call: -
v_call: TRBV6-5
cdr3_aa: CASSYADGRKGYTF
cdr3_nt: TGTGCCAGCAGTTACGCGGACGGTCGCAAGGGCTACACCTTC

clone_size: -
j_call: TRBJ1-1
d_call: TRBD1
v_call: TRBV28
cdr3_aa: CASSLIRGTEAFF
cdr3_nt: TGTGCCAGCAGTTTAATCAGGGGGACTGAAGCTTTCTTT

clone_size: few
j_call: TRBJ2-5
d_call: -
v_call: TRBV28
cdr3_aa: CASSLVGRFQETQYF
cdr3_nt: TGTGCCAGCAGTTTGGTGGGACGGTTCCAAGAGACCCAGTACTTC